Given below is one TCR beta chain in context. Antigen unknown. The CDR3 runs 15 residues. From germline, CDR1 is SGHVS and CDR2 FQNEAQ. Trimming took 3 bases from V and 7 from J, leaving 16 bases between them. This specimen belongs to a study of blood T cells in healthy people across ages. Study in general: The capture of about one barcoded beta molecule per two T cells was achieved by template switching. Study-wide results and caveats: Observed TCR beta diversity showed a strong correlation with the percentage of naive T cells as measured by flow cytometry. Those diversity estimates obtained from one million T cells were thought to be underestimates.

Primers used in a second PCR of about 6 to 11 cycles were a sample-barcoded 5' primer and a J-beta primer mix. TCRdb redid the calling of the 5' RACE reads with MiXCR, one entry per CDR3 protein. Of about 680,000 distinct CDR3 sequences in the sample, 49% were seen once. PBMCs numbering at least 7 million were isolated per sample. Source material: blood. The TCR was taken from a woman aged 60 to 75 in good health. The rearrangement links TRBV7-8 to TRBJ2-1, with D possibly being TRBD2 (7 bases). DNA of the CDR3: TGTGCCAGCAGCTTTTCGCAGCGGGACACGAATGAGCAGTTCTTC. Translated, it gives CASSFSQRDTNEQFF.